This T cell receptor beta chain was profiled in a study of T-cell memory formation after mild COVID-19. Findings and caveats of the study: A second wave expanding day 15 to 37 was CD4+-biased; contracting clones were balanced. Memory sampled before infection contained some responding clones, suggesting cross-reactive memory joined. Mainly CM and EM harbored the contracting CD4+ clones; mainly EMRA harbored the CD8+ ones.

5'RACE primed from the constant segment yielded TCR alpha and TCR beta cDNA libraries bearing sample barcodes and UMIs. TCRdb re-analysed the 5' RACE reads in MiXCR, keeping a single row per CDR3 protein. The sample consists of under 300,000 distinct CDR3 sequences, 15% to 20% of them appearing once. V was pared by 6 bases and J by 1 base, with 6 bases of the junction left unmatched. Looked up from germline, CDR1 is MNHEY and CDR2 is SVGEGT. The CDR3 covers 15 residues. Turning to this clonotype: What it binds is unknown.

Sequences were obtained from PBMCs or a T cell subset sorted from them (not recorded which). The chain couples TRBV6-2 or TRBV6-3 to TRBJ2-1; 7 positions agree with TRBD1. This TCR derives from a man younger than 30 who had mild COVID-19 (a few samples of this study predate the infection). Cell type and time point are not known. The DNA for the CDR3 is TGTGCCAGCAGCGAAAGACAGGGATCCTACAATGAGCAGTTCTTC. Residues: CASSERQGSYNEQFF.